These 19 T cell receptor beta chains share one sample of origin, sequenced in a study of OX40 agonist ivuxolimab in advanced cancers. Assay: immunoSEQ multiplex PCR; the TCRdb copy retains only in-frame clones and omits some. The repertoire has 45,000 to 55,000 clones, approximately 86% of them found once; the top ten carry 0.95% to 1.5%. The input for sequencing was CD4+ or CD8+ T cells sorted from blood, taken in a trial of the OX40 agonist ivuxolimab. The receptors derive from an adult with an advanced solid tumor such as melanoma, head and neck, liver or kidney cancer.

Only a few counts were recorded for this clone. The gene calls are TRBV9 and TRBJ2-3; 9 bases fit TRBD2. The CDR3 sequence is 16 residues long. The V gene end was trimmed by 0 bases and the J gene end by 4 bases; junction bases not matched to a gene: 6. Germline CDR1 reads SGDLS; CDR2 reads YYNGEE. This CDR3 is CASSVGGGAWADTQYF. As DNA, the CDR3 is TGTGCCAGCAGCGTAGGCGGGGGGGCTTGGGCAGATACGCAGTATTTT.

The V call is TRBV6-1, the J call TRBJ1-6, with TRBD1 matching over 8 bases. J gave up 9 bases and V 3 bases, and 16 bases lay outside the gene matches. Germline assignment: CDR1 MNHNS and CDR2 SASEGT. This CDR3 contains 18 residues. In DNA, the CDR3 is TGTGCCAGCAGTGACGTCGGGCAGCTCGGGACAGGAGGTTCACCCCTCCACTTT. It yields the protein CASSDVGQLGTGGSPLHF.

The rearrangement uses TRBV5-3 and TRBJ2-7; no clear D. TRBV5-3 is known as an ORF, though its function is uncertain. This CDR3 is built from 14 residues. V lost 0 bases, J lost 3 bases, and 10 bases lay in between. Here the CDR3 reads CARSLAPHHYEQYF. The CDR3 DNA is TGTGCCAGAAGCTTGGCCCCCCATCACTACGAGCAGTACTTC.

The J gene is TRBJ2-5, the V gene TRBV7-6; D assignment may be TRBD1 or TRBD2 (6 bases each). Per germline, CDR1 SGHVS and CDR2 FNYEAQ. Deletions cut 5 bases from V and 1 base from J, with 17 bases between. This CDR3 has 16 residues. CDR3 bases: TGTGCCAGCAGCCTAGGGGGGCCGTTGGTCCAAGAGACCCAGTACTTC. Protein product: CASSLGGPLVQETQYF. The full variable domain, in which reference TRBV7-6 and TRBJ2-5 provide the parts outside the CDR3, is GAGVSQSPRYKVTKRGQDVALRCDPISGHVSLYWYRQALGQGPEFLTYFNYEAQQDKSGLPNDRFSAERPEGSISTLTIQRTEQRDSAMYRCASSLGGPLVQETQYFGPGTRLLVL.

J is TRBJ2-7 and V is TRBV4-2, with 9 bases fitting TRBD1. The germline gives CDR1 LGHNA, CDR2 YNFKEQ. CDR3 length: 18 amino acids. The junction had 19 bases not matched to a gene; V was cut back by 5 bases and J by 5 bases. CDR3 region: CASSARDRVERGSHEQYF. The DNA of the CDR3 is TGTGCCAGCAGCGCCCGGGACAGGGTAGAACGGGGGTCCCACGAGCAGTACTTC.

The chain joins TRBV15 to TRBJ1-5; D might be TRBD1 (5 bases). Trimming left V 0 bases short and J 7 bases short, with 13 bases between. This CDR3 spans 15 amino acids. Germline CDR1 and CDR2: LNHNV and YYDKDF (reference sequence). This chain's CDR3 is CATSREAGTYQPQHF. The CDR3 DNA is TGTGCCACCAGCAGAGAGGCAGGGACTTACCAGCCCCAGCATTTT.

The chain uses TRBV7-2 and TRBJ1-1; D ambiguous. The CDR3 is 14 amino acids. The germline V gene has CDR1 SGHTA and CDR2 FQGNSA. V was pared by 3 bases and J by 3 bases, with 11 bases between. The CDR3 loop reads CASSFVPEDTEAFF. The CDR3 nucleotides read TGTGCCAGCAGCTTCGTTCCGGAGGACACTGAAGCTTTCTTT.

The rearrangement links TRBV30 to TRBJ2-7; 8 bases align to TRBD1. The CDR3 extends over 11 amino acids. The germline V gene encodes CDR1 GTSNPN and CDR2 SVGIG (reference sequence). Unmatched junction bases numbered 2, after V lost 3 bases and J lost 7 bases. CDR3 loop: CAWRQGDEQYF. The CDR3 DNA is TGTGCCTGGAGACAGGGGGATGAGCAGTACTTC. Supplemented by reference TRBV30 and TRBJ2-7, the full variable domain reads SQTIHQWPATLVQPVGSPLSLECTVEGTSNPNLYWYRQAAGRGLQLLFYSVGIGQISSEVPQNLSASRPQDRQFILSSKKLLLSDSGFYLCAWRQGDEQYFGPGTRLTVT.

V is TRBV7-6 and J is TRBJ2-2, with TRBD2 matching over 8 bases. CDR3 length: 16 amino acids. Germline values: CDR1 SGHVS, CDR2 FNYEAQ. The trim removed 0 bases at V and 7 bases at J, leaving 7 bases unmatched. The chain's CDR3 is CASSLAIRGGHGELFF. As DNA, the CDR3 is TGTGCCAGCAGCTTAGCGATACGGGGGGGCCACGGGGAGCTGTTTTTT.

This clone turned up a few times. The V call is TRBV7-2, the J call TRBJ1-1, with D tentatively TRBD1 (5 bases). CDR3 size: 14 residues. Trimming removed 6 bases at V and 0 bases at J, with 11 bases between. The V gene's germline CDR1 is SGHTA and CDR2 FQGNSA. CDR3 in DNA: TGTGCCAGCAGTTGGGGGGTTATGAACACTGAAGCTTTCTTT. Its translation: CASSWGVMNTEAFF.

The rearrangement uses TRBV19 and TRBJ1-1; no firm D call. The V end lost 1 base, the J end lost 1 base, and 7 bases lay between the germline ends. In germline, CDR1 is LNHDA, CDR2 SQIVND (reference sequence). The CDR3 is 14 residues long. The CDR3 loop is CASSIGGSNTEAFF. CDR3 nucleotide sequence: TGTGCCAGTAGTATAGGGGGATCGAACACTGAAGCTTTCTTT.

The chain links TRBV5-8 to TRBJ1-1; TRBD1 is a possible D gene (5 bases). Germline V CDR1 and CDR2: SGHTS, YDEGEE. The V end was cut by 2 bases, the J end by 14 bases, with 22 bases between. The length of the CDR3 is 14 residues. CDR3 residues: CASSFSGSGGAAFF. CDR3 sequence (DNA): TGTGCCAGCAGCTTCTCAGGCTCGGGAGGGGCCGCATTCTTT.

V and J are TRBV7-2 and TRBJ2-5, with a weak D call TRBD2 (6 bases). Trimming took 8 bases from V and 7 from J, leaving 14 bases between them. The CDR3 covers 12 residues. Germline V CDR1 and CDR2: SGHTA, FQGNSA. The CDR3 nucleotides read TGTGCCAGCGGGGGGAGTACTGTGACCCAGTACTTC. It codes for CASGGSTVTQYF. Based on the CDR3 plus reference TRBV7-2 and TRBJ2-5, the full variable domain is GAGVSQSPSNKVTEKGKDVELRCDPISGHTALYWYRQSLGQGLEFLIYFQGNSAPDKSGLPSDRFSAERTGGSVSTLTIQRTQQEDSAVYLCASGGSTVTQYFGPGTRLLVL.

J is TRBJ2-5 and V is TRBV11-2; no clear D gene. Germline CDR1 reads SGHAT; CDR2 reads FQNNGV. This CDR3 is 15 amino acids long. V was cut by 5 bases and J by 7 bases, with 20 bases left in between. CDR3 sequence reads: CASSPRAVEFGTQYF. CDR3 nucleotide sequence: TGTGCCAGCAGCCCGCGAGCTGTGGAGTTCGGGACCCAGTACTTC.

This chain joins TRBV12-5 and TRBJ2-7; either TRBD1 or TRBD2 may fit D (6 bases each). V was clipped by 2 bases and J by 7 bases, with 18 bases between them. This CDR3 is 15 amino acids long. Per germline, CDR1 LGHNT and CDR2 FRNRAP. The CDR3 protein is CASGLRDWTVGEQYF. The CDR3 nucleotides read TGTGCTAGTGGTTTGCGGGACTGGACAGTCGGGGAGCAGTACTTC.

The chain carries TRBV19 and TRBJ1-1; D is unclear. Germline values: CDR1 LNHDA, CDR2 SQIVND (reference sequence). Trimming removed 0 bases from V and 1 base from J, with 21 bases in between. The CDR3 has 19 residues. CDR3 nucleotide sequence: TGTGCCAGTAGTATAGACCGAAAGAAGTCGCTGAGGGAGAACACTGAAGCTTTCTTT. Translating gives CASSIDRKKSLRENTEAFF. The full variable domain, completed using reference TRBV19 and TRBJ1-1, is DGGITQSPKYLFRKEGQNVTLSCEQNLNHDAMYWYRQDPGQGLRLIYYSQIVNDFQKGDIAEGYSVSREKKESFPLTVTSAQKNPTAFYLCASSIDRKKSLRENTEAFFGQGTRLTVV.

This clone has just one count. V gene TRBV7-9 combines with J gene TRBJ2-6; D uncertain. V shed 5 bases and J shed 1 base, with 9 bases lying between them. The germline gives CDR1 SEHNR, CDR2 FQNEAQ (reference sequence). The CDR3 loop spans 15 amino acids. CDR3 in amino acids: CASSRGLSGANVLTF. In DNA form, the CDR3 reads TGTGCCAGCAGCCGAGGATTATCTGGGGCCAACGTCCTGACTTTC.

The chain combines TRBV28 with TRBJ2-2, with D possibly being TRBD1 (6 bases). The germline gives CDR1 MDHEN, CDR2 SYDVKM. CDR3 size: 15 residues. The V gene lost 7 bases and the J gene lost 5 bases, with 17 bases spanning the gap. The CDR3 spells CASNLRGFGTGELFF. The DNA of the CDR3 is TGTGCCAGCAACCTCAGGGGATTTGGGACCGGGGAGCTGTTTTTT. The variable domain in full, with the rest retrieved from reference TRBV28 and TRBJ2-2, is DVKVTQSSRYLVKRTGEKVFLECVQDMDHENMFWYRQDPGLGLRLIYFSYDVKMKEKGDIPEGYSVSREKKERFSLILESASTNQTSMYLCASNLRGFGTGELFFGEGSRLTVL.

The chain employs TRBV12-5 and TRBJ1-1; 7 bases align to TRBD1. This CDR3 spans 20 amino acids. The J segment lost 2 bases and the V segment lost 2 bases, leaving 20 bases of the junction unmatched. The germline V gene encodes CDR1 LGHNT and CDR2 FRNRAP. CDR3 nucleotides: TGTGCTAGTGGTTTGCTTTCCCCCATGAACACCGGGACAGTCAACACTGAAGCTTTCTTT. Protein product: CASGLLSPMNTGTVNTEAFF.